This TCR beta chain stems from a study of blood T cell repertoires in COVID-19. About the study: Acute and convalescent COVID-19 specimens originated in the United States, Italy and Spain. T cells, B-cell-depleted T cells, or PBMCs supplied cDNA or gDNA.

V lost 2 bases and J 4 bases, leaving 11 bases between the germline ends. The CDR3 length is 15 residues. Germline V CDR1 and CDR2: MNHNS, SASEGT. This table comes from immunoSEQ multiplex PCR, and its TCRdb copy is limited to in-frame clones, with some not included. The table lists 200,000 or so clones, about 80% of them singletons. This chain uses TRBV6-1 with TRBJ2-2, with D possibly being TRBD1 (7 bases). This clonotype was obtained from a human donor with acute or convalescent COVID-19. The donor label of this sample is uncertain. Sequenced sample: peripheral blood. CDR3 protein: CASSEQGGLTGELFF. The CDR3 DNA reads as TGTGCCAGCAGTGAACAGGGGGGCCTCACCGGGGAGCTGTTTTTT.